This T cell receptor beta chain was identified during a study of tumor-infiltrating lymphocytes in primary liver carcinoma. As for the study in general: Sequencing of the samples generated roughly 3.65 to 8 million productive TCRbeta reads, with similar yields across tissue types.

Researchers generated TCR beta cDNA from approximately 0.55 ug of total RNA, relying on a constant-region primer. The TCR beta library was amplified through three nested multiplex PCR rounds in a modified ARM-PCR procedure. TCRdb re-derived calls from the multiplex PCR reads in MiXCR, one entry per CDR3 protein. This table has about 74,000 distinct CDR3 sequences, about 70% appearing once. Many counts were recorded for this clonotype. The antigen remains unidentified. General study points: The study found tumor-adjacent and tumor-blood pairs overlapped less than tumor region pairs.

Co-extraction of both nucleic acids (RNA and DNA) used about 17-31 mg of unsorted bulk tissue. Those sampled were patients whose primary liver carcinoma was treated by surgical resection. No patient had received treatment, and all had chronic HBV infection. The sample taken for sequencing was liver tumor tissue from sampling region 4. The sample's subset: tumor region T4, right-lateral pole. The clonotype was recovered from a man aged 35-49 years with primary liver carcinoma and hepatitis B virus infection.

The CDR3 here is CASSFTGLNSPLHF. CDR3 nucleotide sequence: TGTGCCAGCAGCTTTACAGGGCTGAATTCACCCCTCCACTTT. The chain links TRBV7-8 to TRBJ1-6, with a tentative D call TRBD1 (6 bases). CDR3 size: 14 residues. In germline, CDR1 is SGHVS, CDR2 FQNEAQ. V shed 3 bases and J shed 7 bases, with 10 bases lying between them.